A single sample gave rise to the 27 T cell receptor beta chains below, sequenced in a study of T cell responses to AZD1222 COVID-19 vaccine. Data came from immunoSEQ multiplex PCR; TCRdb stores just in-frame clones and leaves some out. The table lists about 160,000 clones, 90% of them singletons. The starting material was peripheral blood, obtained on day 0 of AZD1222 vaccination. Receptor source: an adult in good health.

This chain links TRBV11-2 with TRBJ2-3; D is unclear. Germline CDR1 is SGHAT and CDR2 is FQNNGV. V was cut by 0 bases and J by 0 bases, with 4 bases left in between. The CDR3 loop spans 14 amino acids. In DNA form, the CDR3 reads TGTGCCAGCAGCTTAGAAGGGAGCACAGATACGCAGTATTTT. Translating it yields CASSLEGSTDTQYF.

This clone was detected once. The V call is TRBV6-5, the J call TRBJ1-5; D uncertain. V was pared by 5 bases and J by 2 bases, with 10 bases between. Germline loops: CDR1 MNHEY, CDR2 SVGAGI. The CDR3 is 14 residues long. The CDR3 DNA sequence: TGTGCCAGCAGTCCGGCCCAGGGCAATCAGCCCCAGCATTTT. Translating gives CASSPAQGNQPQHF.

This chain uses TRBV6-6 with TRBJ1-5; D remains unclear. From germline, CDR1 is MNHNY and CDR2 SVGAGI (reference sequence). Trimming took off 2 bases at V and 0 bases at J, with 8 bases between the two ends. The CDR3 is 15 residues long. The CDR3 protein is CASSYATASNQPQHF. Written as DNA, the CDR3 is TGTGCCAGCAGTTACGCTACGGCTAGCAATCAGCCCCAGCATTTT.

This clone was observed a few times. CDR3 sequence: CASSGEGLAAGDTQYF. The CDR3 DNA is TGCGCCAGCAGTGGGGAGGGACTAGCAGCCGGAGATACGCAGTATTTT. V is TRBV10-2 and J is TRBJ2-3; 9 bases are a match to TRBD2. The CDR3 loop spans 16 amino acids. The junction had 10 bases not matched to a gene; V was cut back by 4 bases and J by 5 bases. Germline V gene lookup returns CDR1 WSHSY and CDR2 SAAADI.

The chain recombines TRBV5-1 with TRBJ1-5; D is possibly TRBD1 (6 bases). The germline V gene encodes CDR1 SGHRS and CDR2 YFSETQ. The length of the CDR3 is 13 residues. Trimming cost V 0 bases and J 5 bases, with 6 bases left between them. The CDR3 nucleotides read TGCGCCAGCAGCTTGGACAGGGATCAGCCCCAGCATTTT. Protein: CASSLDRDQPQHF.

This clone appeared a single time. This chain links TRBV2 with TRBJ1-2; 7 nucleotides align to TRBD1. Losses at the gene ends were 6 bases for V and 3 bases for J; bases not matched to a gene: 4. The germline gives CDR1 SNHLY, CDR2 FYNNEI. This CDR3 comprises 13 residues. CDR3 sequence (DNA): TGTGCCAGCAGGGATGGGACAGACTATGGCTACACCTTC. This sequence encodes CASRDGTDYGYTF.

The CDR3, as DNA: TGTGCCAGCAGTCCCTTCAGGGGGACAGGAGGAGTCACTGAAGCTTTCTTT. Translated: CASSPFRGTGGVTEAFF. This chain connects TRBV6-6 to TRBJ1-1, with TRBD1 identical over 8 bases. From germline, CDR1 is MNHNY and CDR2 SVGAGI (reference sequence). After removal of 5 bases from V and 4 bases from J, the junction contained 15 bases not matched to a gene. The CDR3 contains 17 residues.

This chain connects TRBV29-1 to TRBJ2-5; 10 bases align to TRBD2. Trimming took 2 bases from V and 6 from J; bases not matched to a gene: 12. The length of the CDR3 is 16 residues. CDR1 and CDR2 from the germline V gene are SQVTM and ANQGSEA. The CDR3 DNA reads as TGCAGCGTTGAATCGTCGAGCGGGGGGGCCAGACAGACCCAGTACTTC. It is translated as CSVESSSGGARQTQYF.

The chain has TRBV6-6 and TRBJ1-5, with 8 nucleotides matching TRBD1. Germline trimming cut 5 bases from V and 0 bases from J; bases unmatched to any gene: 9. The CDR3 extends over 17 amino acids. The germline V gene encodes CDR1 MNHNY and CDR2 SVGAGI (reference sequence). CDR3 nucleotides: TGTGCCAGCAGTCAATACGGGACAGGCGTTAGCAATCAGCCCCAGCATTTT. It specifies CASSQYGTGVSNQPQHF.

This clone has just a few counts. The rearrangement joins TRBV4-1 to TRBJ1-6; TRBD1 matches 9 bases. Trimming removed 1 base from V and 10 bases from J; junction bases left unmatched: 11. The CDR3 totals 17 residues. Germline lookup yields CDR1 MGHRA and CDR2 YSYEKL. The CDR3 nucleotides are TGCGCCAGCAGCCAAGGTCTACCGGGACAGGGTAGGTCACCCCTCCACTTT. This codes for CASSQGLPGQGRSPLHF.

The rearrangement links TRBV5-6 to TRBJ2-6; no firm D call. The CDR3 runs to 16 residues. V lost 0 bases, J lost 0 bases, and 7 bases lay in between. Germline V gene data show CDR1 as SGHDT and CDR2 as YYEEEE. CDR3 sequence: CASSLVQVSGANVLTF. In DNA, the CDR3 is TGTGCCAGCAGCTTGGTCCAGGTCTCTGGGGCCAACGTCCTGACTTTC.

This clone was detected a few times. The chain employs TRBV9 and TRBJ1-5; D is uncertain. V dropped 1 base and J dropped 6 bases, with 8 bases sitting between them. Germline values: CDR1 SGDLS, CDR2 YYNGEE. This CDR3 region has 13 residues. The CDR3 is CASSVNEFQPQHF. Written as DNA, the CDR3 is TGTGCCAGCAGCGTAAATGAGTTTCAGCCCCAGCATTTT.

Here the CDR3 DNA reads TGTGCCAGCAGTTGGCTTAGCTCTGGAAACACCATATATTTT. It translates to CASSWLSSGNTIYF. The chain employs TRBV6-5 and TRBJ1-3, with D unresolved. The V gene lost 4 bases and the J gene lost 0 bases, with 7 bases spanning the gap. Looked up from germline, CDR1 is MNHEY and CDR2 is SVGAGI. This CDR3 has 14 residues.

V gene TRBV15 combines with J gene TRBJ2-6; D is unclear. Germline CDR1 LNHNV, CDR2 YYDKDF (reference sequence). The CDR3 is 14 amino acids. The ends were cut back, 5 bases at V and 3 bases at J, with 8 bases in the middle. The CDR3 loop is CATSSLFGANVLTF. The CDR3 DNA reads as TGTGCCACCAGCTCGCTTTTTGGGGCCAACGTCCTGACTTTC. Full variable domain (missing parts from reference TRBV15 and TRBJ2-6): DAMVIQNPRYQVTQFGKPVTLSCSQTLNHNVMYWYQQKSSQAPKLLFHYYDKDFNNEADTPDNFQSRRPNTSFCFLDIRSPGLGDTAMYLCATSSLFGANVLTFGAGSRLTVL.

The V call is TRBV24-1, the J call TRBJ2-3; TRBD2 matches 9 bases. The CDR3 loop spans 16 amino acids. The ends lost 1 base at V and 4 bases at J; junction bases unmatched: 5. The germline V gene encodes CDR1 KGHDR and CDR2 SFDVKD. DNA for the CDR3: TGTGCCACCAGTGATTTTGGACTAGCGTCGGCAGATACGCAGTATTTT. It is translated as CATSDFGLASADTQYF.

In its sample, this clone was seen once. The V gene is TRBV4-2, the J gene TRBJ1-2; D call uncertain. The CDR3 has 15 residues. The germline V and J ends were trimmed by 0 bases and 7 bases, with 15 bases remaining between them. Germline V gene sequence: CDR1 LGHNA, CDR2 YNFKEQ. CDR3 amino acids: CASSQEGIGRSGYTF. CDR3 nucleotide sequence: TGTGCCAGCAGCCAAGAAGGGATAGGACGAAGTGGCTACACCTTC.

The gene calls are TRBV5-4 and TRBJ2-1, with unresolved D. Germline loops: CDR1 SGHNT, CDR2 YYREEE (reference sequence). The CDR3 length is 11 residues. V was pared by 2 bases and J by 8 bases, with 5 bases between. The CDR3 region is CASSLMDEQFF. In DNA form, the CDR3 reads TGTGCCAGCAGCTTAATGGATGAGCAGTTCTTC.

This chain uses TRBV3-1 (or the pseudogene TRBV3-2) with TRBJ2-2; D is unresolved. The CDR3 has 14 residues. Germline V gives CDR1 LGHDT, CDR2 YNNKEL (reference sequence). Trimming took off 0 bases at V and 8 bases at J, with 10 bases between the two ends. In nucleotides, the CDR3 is TGTGCCAGCAGCCAAGAATGGATAGGTGGGGAGCTGTTTTTT. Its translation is CASSQEWIGGELFF.

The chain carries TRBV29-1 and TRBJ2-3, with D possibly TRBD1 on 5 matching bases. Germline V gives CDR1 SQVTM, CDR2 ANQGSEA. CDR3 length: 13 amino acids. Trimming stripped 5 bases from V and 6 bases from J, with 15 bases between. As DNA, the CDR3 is TGCAGCGTTACACACCAGGGTTATGATACGCAGTATTTT. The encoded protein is CSVTHQGYDTQYF.

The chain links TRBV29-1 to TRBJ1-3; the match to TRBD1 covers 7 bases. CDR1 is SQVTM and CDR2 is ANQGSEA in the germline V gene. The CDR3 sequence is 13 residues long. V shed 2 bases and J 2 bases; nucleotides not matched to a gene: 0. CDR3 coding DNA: TGCAGCGTTGAACAGGGGGCTGGAAACACCATATATTTT. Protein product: CSVEQGAGNTIYF.

CDR3 nucleotides: TGTGCCAGCAGGTGGGGAGTCACTAACTATGGCTACACCTTC. This gives the protein CASRWGVTNYGYTF. The chain recombines TRBV28 with TRBJ1-2; no clear D gene. V shed 6 bases and J shed 0 bases, with 11 bases lying between them. The germline V gene has CDR1 MDHEN and CDR2 SYDVKM. The CDR3 is 14 residues long.

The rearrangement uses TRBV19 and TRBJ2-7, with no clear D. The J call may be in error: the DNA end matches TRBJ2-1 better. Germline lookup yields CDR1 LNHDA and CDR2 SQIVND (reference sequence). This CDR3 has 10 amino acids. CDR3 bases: TGTGCCACCTCAAACAATGAGCAGTTCTTC. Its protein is CATSNNEQFF.

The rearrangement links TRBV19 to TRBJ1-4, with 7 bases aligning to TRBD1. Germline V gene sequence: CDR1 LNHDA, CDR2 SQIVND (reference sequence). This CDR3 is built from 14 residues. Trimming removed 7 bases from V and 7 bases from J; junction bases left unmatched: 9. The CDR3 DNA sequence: TGTGCCAGTACTCCACAGGGGACGGGTGAAAAACTGTTTTTT. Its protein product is CASTPQGTGEKLFF.

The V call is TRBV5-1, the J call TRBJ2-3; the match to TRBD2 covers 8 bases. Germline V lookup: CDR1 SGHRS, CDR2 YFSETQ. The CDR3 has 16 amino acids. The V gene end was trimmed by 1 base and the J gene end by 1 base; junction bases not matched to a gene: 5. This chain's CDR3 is CASSLSEGLGTDTQYF. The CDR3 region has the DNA TGCGCCAGCAGCTTGTCAGAGGGACTAGGCACAGATACGCAGTATTTT.

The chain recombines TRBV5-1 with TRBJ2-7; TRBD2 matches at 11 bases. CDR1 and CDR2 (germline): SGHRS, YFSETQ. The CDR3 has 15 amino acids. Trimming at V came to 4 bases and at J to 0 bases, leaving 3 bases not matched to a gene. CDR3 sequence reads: CASSLAGGLSYEQYF. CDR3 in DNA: TGCGCCAGCAGCCTAGCGGGGGGCCTCTCCTACGAGCAGTACTTC. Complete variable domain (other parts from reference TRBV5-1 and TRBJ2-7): KAGVTQTPRYLIKTRGQQVTLSCSPISGHRSVSWYQQTPGQGLQFLFEYFSETQRNKGNFPGRFSGRQFSNSRSEMNVSTLELGDSALYLCASSLAGGLSYEQYFGPGTRLTVT.

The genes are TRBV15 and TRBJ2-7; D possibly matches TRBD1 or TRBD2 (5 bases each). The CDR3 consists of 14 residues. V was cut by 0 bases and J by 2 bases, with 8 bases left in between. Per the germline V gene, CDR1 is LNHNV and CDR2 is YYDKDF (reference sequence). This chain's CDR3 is CATSRDMGAYEQYF. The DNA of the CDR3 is TGTGCCACCAGCAGAGATATGGGGGCCTACGAGCAGTACTTC.

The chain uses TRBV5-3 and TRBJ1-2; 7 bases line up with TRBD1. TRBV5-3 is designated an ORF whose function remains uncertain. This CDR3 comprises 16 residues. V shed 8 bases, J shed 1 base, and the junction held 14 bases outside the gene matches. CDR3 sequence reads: CASTWRAGGFNYGYTF. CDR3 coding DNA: TGTGCCAGCACCTGGCGAGCAGGGGGGTTTAACTATGGCTACACCTTC.